This TCR beta chain was recorded in a study of beta chain features in type 1 diabetes. As for the study in general: Similarity in age, gender and cell yields was seen between patients and healthy donors. Study-level findings and limits: In comparison with healthy donors, patients had naive, central memory and Treg TCRB repertoires that appeared more similar.

As regards this clone: Its target is unknown.

Since all of the isolated RNA was reverse transcribed, expressed TCRB transcripts were what got sequenced. The table came from immunoSEQ multiplex PCR; TCRdb's copy has only in-frame clones and leaves some out. The table includes 150,000 to 200,000 clones, 7% to 10% detected once. J gave up 5 bases and V 3 bases, and 8 bases lay outside the gene matches. Germline lookup yields CDR1 SGHDT and CDR2 YYEEEE. The CDR3 totals 15 residues. The receptor was derived from a woman between 18 and 29 years old in good health. This rearrangement joins TRBV5-6 to TRBJ2-3; 8 bases match TRBD2. The material sequenced was central memory CD4+ T cells from blood. The CDR3: CASSYGRAVGDTQYF. The CDR3 DNA reads TGTGCCAGCAGCTACGGGAGGGCCGTAGGAGATACGCAGTATTTT.